These 29 T cell receptor beta chains originate from one sample sequenced in a study of shared clonotypes between healthy human individuals (dated by TCRdb to the early 2020s). Library method: the immunoSEQ multiplex PCR assay. Here the immuneACCESS table is served through TCRdb, limited to in-frame sequences with V and J called. Missing clones are a known gap in these copies; in checked studies unresolved V genes cover under half, and the rest lacks a known reason. The sample includes around 2,000,000 clones, with under 95% observed a single time. Around 1.7% of the sample goes to the ten largest clones. CD8 naive samples were obtained by positive selection for CCR7 among CD45RO-negative cells, yielding a CD45RA+CCR7+ population from which TemRA cells were excluded. Sample: naive CD8+ T cells from PBMCs. This specimen's cell subset or site label, interpreted: CD45RA+CCR7+. The receptors shown here come from a young man in good health. Some clones in this sample may be carry-over from other donors' samples.

This sequence joins TRBV28 and TRBJ2-3; D assignment may be TRBD1 or TRBD2 (5 bases each). The germline V and J ends were trimmed by 5 bases and 9 bases, with 15 bases remaining between them. From germline, CDR1 is MDHEN and CDR2 SYDVKM. The CDR3 has 13 residues. The CDR3 loop reads CASSDPPGRTQYF. The CDR3 region has the DNA TGTGCCAGCAGTGACCCCCCGGGGCGCACGCAGTATTTT.

The table lists this clone with a few counts. The V call is TRBV7-9, the J call TRBJ1-1; TRBD1 is a possible D gene (6 bases). The CDR3 is made up of 13 amino acids. CDR1 is SEHNR and CDR2 is FQNEAQ in the germline V gene (reference sequence). V gave up 4 bases and J gave up 7 bases, with 13 bases separating them. The CDR3 sequence: CASSYGQWIEAFF. The CDR3 coding sequence is TGTGCCAGCAGCTACGGACAGTGGATTGAAGCTTTCTTT. The full variable domain, its missing parts supplied by reference TRBV7-9 and TRBJ1-1, is DTGVSQNPRHKITKRGQNVTFRCDPISEHNRLYWYRQTLGQGPEFLTYFQNEAQLEKSRLLSDRFSAERPKGSFSTLEIQRTEQGDSAMYLCASSYGQWIEAFFGQGTRLTVV.

CDR3 sequence reads: CASSTTGLAGGPGVFF. In DNA, the CDR3 is TGTGCCAGCAGTACGACGGGACTAGCGGGAGGGCCGGGGGTGTTCTTC. The chain recombines TRBV7-6 with TRBJ2-1; TRBD2 matches 16 bases. Germline loops: CDR1 SGHVS, CDR2 FNYEAQ. Germline trimming cut 6 bases from V and 15 bases from J; bases unmatched to any gene: 14. The CDR3 runs to 16 residues.

This chain connects TRBV9 to TRBJ2-3; a weak D match, TRBD2 (5 bases). This CDR3 region has 16 residues. From germline, CDR1 is SGDLS and CDR2 YYNGEE. V lost 0 bases and J 0 bases, leaving 11 bases between the germline ends. The CDR3 sequence: CASSVAGKSSTDTQYF. The DNA for the CDR3 is TGTGCCAGCAGCGTAGCGGGGAAATCTAGCACAGATACGCAGTATTTT.

This clone has just one count. The chain carries TRBV29-1 and TRBJ2-7; TRBD1 or TRBD2 may be the D gene (5 bases each). The CDR3 runs 14 residues. Germline V gives CDR1 SQVTM, CDR2 ANQGSEA. V gave up 7 bases and J gave up 7 bases, with 23 bases separating them. The CDR3 DNA follows: TGCAGCGCCAAACAGGTCTCAGCTACGGGGGAGCAGTACTTC. It codes for CSAKQVSATGEQYF.

The J gene is TRBJ2-1, the V gene TRBV19; TRBD2 matches at 16 bases. In germline, CDR1 is LNHDA, CDR2 SQIVND (reference sequence). V lost 6 bases, J lost 8 bases, and 10 bases stayed unmatched. The CDR3 has 17 residues. The CDR3 coding sequence is TGTGCCAGTAGCTTGGGACTAGCGGGAGGGCCGGTCGATGAGCAGTTCTTC. Protein: CASSLGLAGGPVDEQFF.

The rearrangement uses TRBV7-6 and TRBJ1-1, with 8 bases lining up with TRBD1. Germline CDR1 SGHVS, CDR2 FNYEAQ. V lost 7 bases, J lost 2 bases, and 6 bases stayed unmatched. The CDR3 consists of 14 residues. CDR3 nucleotides: TGTGCCAGCACCACCGGACAGGGAAACACTGAAGCTTTCTTT. It is translated as CASTTGQGNTEAFF. Variable domain in full (rest from reference TRBV7-6 and TRBJ1-1): GAGVSQSPRYKVTKRGQDVALRCDPISGHVSLYWYRQALGQGPEFLTYFNYEAQQDKSGLPNDRFSAERPEGSISTLTIQRTEQRDSAMYRCASTTGQGNTEAFFGQGTRLTVV.

This clone was picked up one time. The chain couples TRBV6-6 to TRBJ1-2; D unresolved. Germline V CDR1 and CDR2: MNHNY, SVGAGI (reference sequence). V was pared by 2 bases and J by 0 bases, with 7 bases between. The CDR3 runs to 14 residues. The CDR3 DNA is TGTGCCAGCAGTTACGGGCAGCCTAACTATGGCTACACCTTC. It specifies CASSYGQPNYGYTF.

This clone was found once. The CDR3 loop reads CASSVGVDGSGQETQYF. CDR3 bases: TGTGCCAGCAGCGTAGGGGTTGACGGGAGTGGCCAAGAGACCCAGTACTTC. The rearrangement uses TRBV9 and TRBJ2-5; TRBD2 might be the D (6 bases). The germline V gene has CDR1 SGDLS and CDR2 YYNGEE. Trimming removed 0 bases from V and 1 base from J, with 16 bases in between. The length of the CDR3 is 17 residues. The entire variable domain, with the rest obtained from reference TRBV9 and TRBJ2-5, is as follows: DSGVTQTPKHLITATGQRVTLRCSPRSGDLSVYWYQQSLDQGLQFLIQYYNGEERAKGNILERFSAQQFPDLHSELNLSSLELGDSALYFCASSVGVDGSGQETQYFGPGTRLLVL.

The rearrangement links TRBV7-8 to TRBJ2-2, with no clear D. Trimming pared 5 bases from V and 5 bases from J, leaving 12 bases between. CDR1 and CDR2 (germline): SGHVS, FQNEAQ. The CDR3 loop spans 14 amino acids. The CDR3 DNA sequence: TGTGCCAGCAGCCCTACCCCTGGTACCGGGGAGCTGTTTTTT. The encoded protein is CASSPTPGTGELFF.

The J gene is TRBJ2-1, the V gene TRBV10-3; 13 positions match TRBD2. This CDR3 is 17 amino acids long. Germline V gene lookup returns CDR1 ENHRY and CDR2 SYGVKD. After removal of 4 bases from V and 10 bases from J, the junction contained 13 bases not matched to a gene. CDR3 amino acids: CAISGGLAGVGGTEQFF. Here the CDR3 DNA reads TGTGCCATCAGTGGTGGACTAGCGGGGGTTGGGGGGACCGAGCAGTTCTTC.

As concerns this clone: This same CDR3 is encoded by further DNA sequences in the sample. V usage is TRBV9 and J usage is TRBJ2-2; the D is unclear. Trimming left V 1 base short and J 1 base short, with 5 bases between. This CDR3 comprises 14 residues. Per the germline V gene, CDR1 is SGDLS and CDR2 is YYNGEE. CDR3 nucleotide sequence: TGTGCCAGCAGCGTAACACTGAACACCGGGGAGCTGTTTTTT. Protein: CASSVTLNTGELFF.

This rearrangement joins TRBV7-7 to TRBJ2-3; 7 bases match TRBD2. The V and J ends lost 5 bases and 6 bases, in that order; junction bases with no gene match: 8. Per germline, CDR1 SSHAT and CDR2 FNYEAQ (reference sequence). CDR3 length: 14 amino acids. CDR3 protein: CASSPRGGMDTQYF. In DNA, the CDR3 is TGTGCCAGCAGCCCGAGGGGAGGGATGGATACGCAGTATTTT.

This chain links TRBV7-9 with TRBJ2-1; 8 bases map to TRBD2. The CDR3 sequence is 15 residues long. V lost 5 bases and J lost 7; bases outside the gene matches: 10. CDR1 is SEHNR and CDR2 is FQNEAQ in the germline V gene (reference sequence). In nucleotides, the CDR3 is TGTGCCAGCAGCCTATCTCAGCGGGAGTGGAATGAGCAGTTCTTC. It specifies CASSLSQREWNEQFF.

This chain connects TRBV5-5 to TRBJ2-7; 7 bases fit TRBD2. This CDR3 is built from 15 residues. V lost 4 bases and J lost 8; bases outside the gene matches: 15. Germline V gene data show CDR1 as SGHKS and CDR2 as YYEKEE (reference sequence). CDR3 bases: TGTGCCAGCAGCCACACTCCCGGGACTACCCCCCAGCAGTACTTC. Translating it yields CASSHTPGTTPQQYF.

Worth noting for this clone: In the same sample, other DNA sequences code for this CDR3. The V and J genes are TRBV5-1 and TRBJ2-1, with a possible D match to TRBD1 (5 bases). Germline V gene lookup returns CDR1 SGHRS and CDR2 YFSETQ. The V and J ends lost 3 bases and 6 bases respectively, with 7 bases between them. The CDR3 spans 12 residues. The CDR3 protein is CASSWGGNEQFF. CDR3 nucleotide sequence: TGCGCCAGCAGCTGGGGCGGCAATGAGCAGTTCTTC.

This chain joins TRBV12-1 and TRBJ2-1; the DNA was not compared with TRBD1, the D call given in the table. TRBV12-1 is a pseudogene. This CDR3 is built from 16 residues. In nucleotides, the CDR3 is TGTGCCAGCAGCCCACCCCATGACAGGGATTACAATGAGCAGTTCTTC. This translates into CASSPPHDRDYNEQFF.

The chain carries TRBV19 and TRBJ2-7; D possibly uses TRBD1 or TRBD2 (5 bases each). V was trimmed by 7 bases and J by 4 bases, leaving 20 bases between them. The CDR3 runs to 15 residues. Germline V gene data show CDR1 as LNHDA and CDR2 as SQIVND (reference sequence). Here the CDR3 DNA reads TGTGCCAGTACCAAGACCCGGGACCAGAAATACGAGCAGTACTTC. Its translation is CASTKTRDQKYEQYF.

The chain links TRBV4-1 to TRBJ2-7; 14 bases match TRBD2. V gave up 4 bases and J gave up 2 bases; unmatched junction bases: 4. The CDR3 runs to 16 residues. CDR1 MGHRA and CDR2 YSYEKL come from the germline V gene. CDR3 nucleotide sequence: TGCGCCAGCAGCCTAGGGACTAGCGGGGGAACCTACGAGCAGTACTTC. Its translation: CASSLGTSGGTYEQYF.

This chain links TRBV28 with TRBJ1-2; possibly TRBD1 for D (6 bases). CDR1 MDHEN and CDR2 SYDVKM come from the germline V gene. This CDR3 region has 15 residues. The ends were cut back, 6 bases at V and 4 bases at J, with 18 bases in the middle. CDR3 sequence (DNA): TGTGCCAGCAGCACCCGCCGAGGGGACACCTATGGCTACACCTTC. Translation gives CASSTRRGDTYGYTF.

This chain links TRBV4-3 with TRBJ2-2; 8 bases line up with TRBD2. V shed 1 base and J 4 bases; nucleotides not matched to a gene: 5. This CDR3 spans 16 amino acids. From germline, CDR1 is LGHNA and CDR2 YSLEER. The CDR3 spells CASSQARLAGTGELFF. CDR3 coding DNA: TGCGCCAGCAGCCAAGCACGCCTAGCGGGCACCGGGGAGCTGTTTTTT.

CDR3 DNA sequence: TGTGCCAGCAGTTCTCGGGAGGCCGCAGAATTATTGTACCAAGAGACCCAGTACTTC. Protein product: CASSSREAAELLYQETQYF. V usage is TRBV28 and J usage is TRBJ2-5; 7 bases align to TRBD2. Germline V gives CDR1 MDHEN, CDR2 SYDVKM. The CDR3 length is 19 residues. The V and J ends lost 4 bases and 0 bases, in that order; junction bases with no gene match: 17. Complete variable domain (other parts from reference TRBV28 and TRBJ2-5): DVKVTQSSRYLVKRTGEKVFLECVQDMDHENMFWYRQDPGLGLRLIYFSYDVKMKEKGDIPEGYSVSREKKERFSLILESASTNQTSMYLCASSSREAAELLYQETQYFGPGTRLLVL.

A remark on this clone: Other nucleotide sequences in the sample specify the same CDR3. This chain connects TRBV27 to TRBJ2-7; unclear D gene. This CDR3 comprises 13 residues. From germline, CDR1 is MNHEY and CDR2 SMNVEV (reference sequence). V was clipped by 5 bases and J by 1 base, with 9 bases between them. The DNA for the CDR3 is TGTGCCAGCAGTCTGCGCGGTTCCTACGAGCAGTACTTC. Residues: CASSLRGSYEQYF.

The chain is built from TRBV18 and TRBJ1-5; 7 positions match TRBD1. This CDR3 has 15 residues. V was pared by 4 bases and J by 11 bases, with 14 bases of the junction left unmatched. The germline V gene encodes CDR1 KGHSH and CDR2 LQKENI. CDR3 nucleotide sequence: TGTGCCAGCTCACTAACCGGGACAGTCAACGTGGCCCAGCATTTT. Translated: CASSLTGTVNVAQHF. The entire variable domain, with the rest obtained from reference TRBV18 and TRBJ1-5, is as follows: NAGVMQNPRHLVRRRGQEARLRCSPMKGHSHVYWYRQLPEEGLKFMVYLQKENIIDESGMPKERFSAEFPKEGPSILRIQQVVRGDSAAYFCASSLTGTVNVAQHFGDGTRLSIL.

This chain joins TRBV6-5 and TRBJ2-3; weak D call: TRBD2 (5 bases). V was clipped by 3 bases and J by 1 base, with 11 bases between them. The CDR3 has 15 residues. The V gene's germline CDR1 is MNHEY and CDR2 SVGAGI. The CDR3 spells CASSYRESGTDTQYF. In DNA form, the CDR3 reads TGTGCCAGCAGTTATAGGGAGTCGGGCACAGATACGCAGTATTTT.

This clone has only a few counts. In the same sample, other DNA sequences code for this CDR3. The chain carries TRBV5-1 and TRBJ1-1, with D uncertain. From germline, CDR1 is SGHRS and CDR2 YFSETQ. Trimming stripped 1 base from V and 8 bases from J, with 6 bases between. The length of the CDR3 is 11 residues. The CDR3 nucleotides read TGCGCCAGCAGCTTGAGCGGAGAAGCTTTCTTT. This codes for CASSLSGEAFF.

V is TRBV9 and J is TRBJ2-3; 8 nucleotides line up with TRBD2. The CDR3 covers 17 residues. With V trimmed by 0 bases and J by 5 bases, 11 bases remained unmatched. From germline, CDR1 is SGDLS and CDR2 YYNGEE. CDR3 coding DNA: TGTGCCAGCAGCGTAGGAAGACGGGAGGGCCGGGGAGATACGCAGTATTTT. It yields the protein CASSVGRREGRGDTQYF.

CDR3 region: CASSAPSDVEQFF. CDR3 DNA sequence: TGTGCCAGCAGCGCTCCCTCGGATGTTGAGCAGTTCTTC. V and J are TRBV28 and TRBJ2-1; no clear D. Germline V gene sequence: CDR1 MDHEN, CDR2 SYDVKM. V was pared by 6 bases and J by 9 bases, with 15 bases between. The CDR3 totals 13 residues.

The rearrangement uses TRBV27 and TRBJ2-1; unclear D gene. The CDR3 contains 13 residues. The V gene lost 8 bases and the J gene lost 5 bases, with 13 bases spanning the gap. Germline loops: CDR1 MNHEY, CDR2 SMNVEV (reference sequence). In DNA form, the CDR3 reads TGTGCCAGCCGCAAACTACGGGACAATGAGCAGTTCTTC. This codes for CASRKLRDNEQFF.